A single T cell receptor (beta chain) is shown here with its context. The antigen is not known. A much larger clonotype is one base distant, so this may be a read error. Synthesis of cDNA was performed by 5'RACE using 10-nucleotide random UMIs. The yield of each sequencing run was over 160 million TCR-beta sequences from 15-18 subjects. TCRdb independently ran MiXCR on the 5' RACE reads; one entry per CDR3 protein. The sample comprises around 32,000 distinct CDR3 sequences, 9% to 13% of which are singletons, and about 5.8% rests with the top ten. These data are taken from a study of neurological immune-mediated disorders. General study findings and limits: Across subjects, expanded clones had no CDR3 amino acid sequences in common, pointing to private repertoires in all groups.

V lost 3 bases to trimming and J lost 11 bases, with 25 bases between them. There are 16 residues in the CDR3. Germline V gene lookup returns CDR1 SGHAT and CDR2 FQDESV (reference sequence). The genes are TRBV11-1 and TRBJ1-1; a possible D gene is TRBD1 (5 bases). Sequenced sample: PBMCs. This receptor was taken from an older woman in good health. Here the CDR3 reads CASSLGNRGRPTRAFF. CDR3 nucleotide sequence: TGTGCCAGCAGCTTGGGCAATCGGGGCAGACCGACGAGGGCTTTCTTT.